One and the same sample provided the 30 T cell receptor beta chains below, sequenced in a study of blood T cell repertoires in COVID-19. The assay was immunoSEQ multiplex PCR, and TCRdb's table has in-frame clones only and misses some. The table lists some 58,000 clones, 86% of them singletons. Sequencing was carried out using peripheral blood. These receptors all come from a man aged 35-49 years with acute or convalescent COVID-19.

The chain couples TRBV24-1 to TRBJ1-2; 7 bases are shared with TRBD1. The CDR3 runs 15 residues. J lost 1 base, V lost 4 bases, and 5 bases had no gene match. Germline CDR1 reads KGHDR; CDR2 reads SFDVKD. CDR3 amino acids: CATSDSGQVNYGYTF. The CDR3 nucleotides are TGTGCCACCAGTGACTCCGGACAGGTTAACTATGGCTACACCTTC.

Worth noting for this clone: Other DNA sequences in this specimen translate into the identical CDR3. The CDR3, as DNA: TGTGCCACCAGTGACCCGGGACAGGGAAATCAGCCCCAGCATTTT. The encoded protein is CATSDPGQGNQPQHF. The J gene is TRBJ1-5, the V gene TRBV24-1, with TRBD1 matching over 9 bases. This CDR3 region has 15 residues. V was pared by 4 bases and J by 4 bases, with 4 bases of the junction left unmatched. From germline, CDR1 is KGHDR and CDR2 SFDVKD.

The V call is TRBV3-1 (or the pseudogene TRBV3-2), the J call TRBJ1-2, with 8 bases aligning to TRBD1. The J segment lost 4 bases and the V segment lost 4 bases, leaving 5 bases of the junction unmatched. Germline values: CDR1 LGHDT, CDR2 YNNKEL (reference sequence). This CDR3 is 14 amino acids long. The CDR3 is CASSPAGGRYGYTF. CDR3 sequence (DNA): TGTGCCAGCAGCCCCGCAGGGGGCCGCTATGGCTACACCTTC.

This chain uses TRBV30 with TRBJ2-3; D is perhaps TRBD2 (5 bases). V lost 0 bases, J lost 8 bases, and 12 bases lay in between. Germline CDR1 is GTSNPN and CDR2 is SVGIG (reference sequence). The CDR3 has 13 residues. The CDR3 loop reads CAWSVLGAATQYF. The CDR3, as DNA: TGTGCCTGGAGTGTATTGGGAGCGGCTACGCAGTATTTT.

In DNA, the CDR3 is TGTGCCAGCAGTGAAAGGCACAGGGGGCTAAATCAGCCCCAGCATTTT. Protein product: CASSERHRGLNQPQHF. The chain carries TRBV6-1 and TRBJ1-5, with 9 bases identical to TRBD1. The CDR3 is made up of 16 amino acids. V shed 2 bases and J 4 bases; nucleotides not matched to a gene: 6. Per germline, CDR1 MNHNS and CDR2 SASEGT.

The chain employs TRBV6-1 and TRBJ1-1, with unresolved D. The germline V and J ends were trimmed by 2 bases and 2 bases, with 9 bases remaining between them. The CDR3 is 14 amino acids. The V gene's germline CDR1 is MNHNS and CDR2 SASEGT. CDR3 sequence reads: CASSESGVNTEAFF. The CDR3 DNA sequence: TGTGCCAGCAGTGAATCGGGAGTAAACACTGAAGCTTTCTTT.

The rearrangement links TRBV5-4 to TRBJ1-2; no reliable D call. The CDR3 length is 16 residues. The germline gives CDR1 SGHNT, CDR2 YYREEE (reference sequence). Trimming cost V 0 bases and J 1 base, with 13 bases left between them. This CDR3 reads CASSLAAGGDNYGYTF. CDR3 nucleotides: TGTGCCAGCAGCTTGGCCGCGGGAGGTGATAACTATGGCTACACCTTC.

This CDR3 reads CASSFRGSFTDTQYF. The DNA for the CDR3 is TGTGCCAGCAGCTTTCGGGGATCCTTCACAGATACGCAGTATTTT. V and J are TRBV5-4 and TRBJ2-3; tentatively, D is TRBD2 (5 bases). This CDR3 spans 15 amino acids. The V end lost 2 bases, the J end lost 2 bases, and 12 bases lay between the germline ends. From germline, CDR1 is SGHNT and CDR2 YYREEE (reference sequence).

The V call is TRBV7-9, the J call TRBJ1-3; D uncertain. V lost 3 bases to trimming and J lost 1 base, with 7 bases between them. This CDR3 is built from 14 residues. Germline CDR1 reads SEHNR; CDR2 reads FQNEAQ (reference sequence). For the CDR3, the DNA is TGTGCCAGCAGCTTCGGTAGATCTGGAAACACCATATATTTT. Its translation is CASSFGRSGNTIYF.

The J gene is TRBJ1-2, the V gene TRBV11-3; perhaps TRBD1 as D (5 bases). CDR3 length: 15 amino acids. Trimming took 0 bases from V and 2 from J, leaving 10 bases between them. Germline assignment: CDR1 SGHNT and CDR2 YENEEA. The CDR3 sequence is CASSLEAGTNYGYTF. As DNA, the CDR3 is TGTGCCAGCAGCTTAGAAGCGGGGACGAACTATGGCTACACCTTC.

The chain recombines TRBV5-6 with TRBJ2-3; D gene ambiguous. V lost 1 base to trimming and J lost 2 bases, with 14 bases between them. The CDR3 runs 16 residues. Per germline, CDR1 SGHDT and CDR2 YYEEEE. The CDR3 nucleotides read TGTGCCAGCAGCTTGCCTACTACCGGCTACACAGATACGCAGTATTTT. Translated: CASSLPTTGYTDTQYF.

This chain links TRBV6-5 with TRBJ1-3; D not resolved. The CDR3 covers 14 residues. The ends were cut back, 5 bases at V and 4 bases at J, with 12 bases in the middle. Germline assignment: CDR1 MNHEY and CDR2 SVGAGI. The CDR3 here is CASSRPTGGNTIYF. The CDR3 coding sequence is TGTGCCAGCAGTCGCCCTACCGGGGGAAACACCATATATTTT.

The rearrangement uses TRBV11-3 and TRBJ2-7; D unresolved. This CDR3 spans 13 amino acids. Germline V CDR1 and CDR2: SGHNT, YENEEA. V was shortened by 5 bases and J by 2 bases, with 10 bases between the two germline ends. CDR3 in amino acids: CASSLGSTYEQYF. In DNA, the CDR3 is TGTGCCAGCAGCCTCGGGTCGACCTACGAGCAGTACTTC.

The chain links TRBV3-1 (or the pseudogene TRBV3-2) to TRBJ2-3; 10 nucleotides match TRBD1. V gave up 4 bases and J gave up 1 base; unmatched junction bases: 8. The germline V gene has CDR1 LGHDT and CDR2 YNNKEL (reference sequence). The CDR3 consists of 17 residues. DNA for the CDR3: TGTGCCAGCAGCCCGCCCCCCGGGACAGGGGGCACAGATACGCAGTATTTT. Its protein is CASSPPPGTGGTDTQYF.

This chain links TRBV3-1 (or the pseudogene TRBV3-2) with TRBJ1-2; D unclear. The germline V and J ends were trimmed by 6 bases and 6 bases, with 20 bases remaining between them. The CDR3 runs to 15 residues. Germline-derived CDR1 and CDR2 are LGHDT and YNNKEL (reference sequence). CDR3 DNA: TGTGCCAGCAGGCACGGGAGCGCCCAAGGCCATGGCTACACCTTC. Protein sequence: CASRHGSAQGHGYTF.

The chain employs TRBV29-1 and TRBJ1-1; TRBD1 might be the D (5 bases). Germline values: CDR1 SQVTM, CDR2 ANQGSEA. The CDR3 runs to 15 residues. V was trimmed by 3 bases and J by 1 base, leaving 15 bases between them. The chain's CDR3 is CSVDAAKQENTEAFF. Written as DNA, the CDR3 is TGCAGCGTTGACGCCGCGAAACAGGAGAACACTGAAGCTTTCTTT. Filled out from reference TRBV29-1 and TRBJ1-1, the complete variable domain reads SAVISQKPSRDICQRGTSLTIQCQVDSQVTMMFWYRQQPGQSLTLIATANQGSEATYESGFVIDKFPISRPNLTFSTLTVSNMSPEDSSIYLCSVDAAKQENTEAFFGQGTRLTVV.

The chain joins TRBV10-3 to TRBJ1-2; TRBD1 is a possible D gene (5 bases). V shed 5 bases and J shed 0 bases, with 16 bases lying between them. The CDR3 has 16 amino acids. Germline V gene sequence: CDR1 ENHRY, CDR2 SYGVKD. The DNA of the CDR3 is TGTGCCATCAGTTTGGGAGGGGTGGAAGCTAACTATGGCTACACCTTC. The encoded protein is CAISLGGVEANYGYTF.

The chain carries TRBV24-1 and TRBJ2-2; 8 bases line up with TRBD2. Looked up from germline, CDR1 is KGHDR and CDR2 is SFDVKD. This CDR3 comprises 16 residues. V trimming: 9 bases; J trimming: 7 bases; junction bases outside the gene matches: 15. For the CDR3, the DNA is TGTGCCACCGCCGGCCGCAGCGGGGGTACGGGCGGGGAGCTGTTTTTT. It encodes CATAGRSGGTGGELFF.

V and J are TRBV2 and TRBJ1-2; D is uncertain. V was trimmed by 0 bases and J by 3 bases, leaving 8 bases between them. The germline V gene encodes CDR1 SNHLY and CDR2 FYNNEI. This CDR3 region has 14 residues. CDR3 sequence: CASSEARDYYGYTF. The CDR3 DNA reads as TGTGCCAGCAGTGAAGCGCGGGATTACTATGGCTACACCTTC.

V gene TRBV25-1 combines with J gene TRBJ1-3, with D tentatively TRBD1 (6 bases). V was pared by 3 bases and J by 2 bases, with 8 bases between. Germline assignment: CDR1 MGHDK and CDR2 SYGVNS. The CDR3 runs 14 residues. This chain's CDR3 is CASSDQGTGNTIYF. CDR3 DNA sequence: TGTGCCAGCAGTGACCAGGGGACTGGAAACACCATATATTTT.

The rearrangement joins TRBV6-5 to TRBJ1-1; TRBD1 matches at 7 bases. The CDR3 runs to 15 residues. Germline V lookup: CDR1 MNHEY, CDR2 SVGAGI. The V gene end was trimmed by 4 bases and the J gene end by 7 bases; junction bases not matched to a gene: 12. DNA of the CDR3: TGTGCCAGCAGTTCGACTCAACGGCAGGGGGGTGAAGCTTTCTTT. Its translation is CASSSTQRQGGEAFF.

The chain is built from TRBV3-1 (or the pseudogene TRBV3-2) and TRBJ1-1; TRBD1 agrees at 9 bases. The CDR3 sequence is 17 residues long. The germline CDR1 and CDR2 sequences are LGHDT and YNNKEL (reference sequence). Trimming took 3 bases from V and 0 from J; bases not matched to a gene: 8. The CDR3 DNA is TGTGCCAGCAGCCACCTCCCGGGACAGGGATTGAACACTGAAGCTTTCTTT. It is translated as CASSHLPGQGLNTEAFF.

The DNA of the CDR3 is TGCAGCGTCGCAAAGCCCTTGAACACTGAAGCTTTCTTT. Translating gives CSVAKPLNTEAFF. The chain uses TRBV29-1 and TRBJ1-1, with D unclear. V lost 6 bases and J lost 0, with 11 bases in between. CDR3 length: 13 amino acids. Germline CDR1 reads SQVTM; CDR2 reads ANQGSEA.

This clone was counted between two and nine times. The genes are TRBV19 and TRBJ2-5; TRBD1 matches at 7 bases. CDR3 length: 16 residues. The germline gives CDR1 LNHDA, CDR2 SQIVND (reference sequence). V gave up 2 bases and J gave up 1 base; unmatched junction bases: 7. The CDR3 spells CASSISGQGVQETQYF. The CDR3 nucleotides read TGTGCCAGTAGTATATCCGGCCAGGGGGTCCAAGAGACCCAGTACTTC.

J is TRBJ1-1 and V is TRBV10-3; the match to TRBD1 covers 7 bases. Trimming took 8 bases from V and 5 from J; bases not matched to a gene: 8. The CDR3 sequence is 13 residues long. The germline V gene has CDR1 ENHRY and CDR2 SYGVKD. CDR3 residues: CAISPDRTTEAFF. For the CDR3, the DNA is TGTGCCATCTCCCCGGACAGGACGACTGAAGCTTTCTTT.

This chain links TRBV15 with TRBJ2-2; D is uncertain. V was trimmed by 0 bases and J by 6 bases, leaving 17 bases between them. Germline-derived CDR1 and CDR2 are LNHNV and YYDKDF (reference sequence). The CDR3 is 17 residues long. The chain's CDR3 is CATSRDFEQLRSGELFF. The CDR3 nucleotides are TGTGCCACCAGCAGAGATTTCGAACAGCTAAGGTCCGGGGAGCTGTTTTTT.

The chain carries TRBV4-2 and TRBJ2-3, with 8 positions matching TRBD2. This CDR3 is 14 amino acids long. Germline trimming cut 3 bases from V and 4 bases from J; bases unmatched to any gene: 3. Germline CDR1 is LGHNA and CDR2 is YNFKEQ. The chain's CDR3 is CASSHPGLADTQYF. CDR3 coding DNA: TGTGCCAGCAGCCATCCGGGACTAGCAGATACGCAGTATTTT.

The rearrangement joins TRBV5-1 to TRBJ2-7; a possible D gene is TRBD1 (6 bases). The CDR3 has 12 amino acids. Per germline, CDR1 SGHRS and CDR2 YFSETQ. Trimming removed 5 bases at V and 3 bases at J, with 9 bases between. CDR3 nucleotide sequence: TGCGCCAGCAGTAAGGACAGCTACGAGCAGTACTTC. Protein: CASSKDSYEQYF.

The chain joins TRBV30 to TRBJ1-2; D is unresolved. The V end lost 5 bases, the J end lost 7 bases, and 17 bases lay between the germline ends. Germline CDR1 GTSNPN, CDR2 SVGIG (reference sequence). The CDR3 loop spans 13 amino acids. CDR3 in amino acids: CAWDTLGLRGYTF. DNA of the CDR3: TGTGCCTGGGACACGCTGGGCCTTCGTGGCTACACCTTC.

V is TRBV11-2 and J is TRBJ1-2; unclear D gene. Germline CDR1 reads SGHAT; CDR2 reads FQNNGV. V lost 0 bases and J 7 bases, leaving 9 bases between the germline ends. This CDR3 has 13 residues. The DNA for the CDR3 is TGTGCCAGCAGCTTAGAATCCGGGGTTGGCTACACCTTC. Its protein product is CASSLESGVGYTF.